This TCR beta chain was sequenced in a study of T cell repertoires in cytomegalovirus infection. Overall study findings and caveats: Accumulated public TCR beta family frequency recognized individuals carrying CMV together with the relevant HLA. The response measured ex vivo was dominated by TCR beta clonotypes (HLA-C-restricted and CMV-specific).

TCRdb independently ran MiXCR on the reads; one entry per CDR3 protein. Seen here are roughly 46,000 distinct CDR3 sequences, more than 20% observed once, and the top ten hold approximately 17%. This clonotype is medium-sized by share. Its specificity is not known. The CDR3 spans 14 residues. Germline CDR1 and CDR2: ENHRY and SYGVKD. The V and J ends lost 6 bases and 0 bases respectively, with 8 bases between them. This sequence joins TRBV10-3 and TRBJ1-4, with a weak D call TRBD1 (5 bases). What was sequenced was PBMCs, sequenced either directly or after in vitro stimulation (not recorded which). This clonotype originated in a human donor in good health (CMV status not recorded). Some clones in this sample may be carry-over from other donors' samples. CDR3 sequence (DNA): TGTGCCATCAGCCCAGGGTCAACTAATGAAAAACTGTTTTTT. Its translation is CAISPGSTNEKLFF.